This note documents a single TCR beta chain sequence. This record comes from a study of blood T cell repertoires in COVID-19. In the study overall: From the United States, Italy and Spain came samples of acute and convalescent COVID-19.

Using immunoSEQ multiplex PCR, the repertoire was profiled, and TCRdb retains in-frame clones only, with some absent. The sample yields 18,000 or so clones, around nine tenths seen once. The CDR3 extends over 12 amino acids. Germline V gene lookup returns CDR1 SQVTM and CDR2 ANQGSEA. V was pared by 7 bases and J by 0 bases, with 2 bases of the junction left unmatched. This rearrangement joins TRBV29-1 to TRBJ1-1; 7 bases match TRBD1. Sample: peripheral blood. The receptor was isolated from a man aged 35-49 years with active COVID-19. CDR3 residues: CSATGVNTEAFF. CDR3 DNA: TGCAGCGCCACAGGGGTGAACACTGAAGCTTTCTTT. The full variable domain, rest sourced from reference TRBV29-1 and TRBJ1-1, is SAVISQKPSRDICQRGTSLTIQCQVDSQVTMMFWYRQQPGQSLTLIATANQGSEATYESGFVIDKFPISRPNLTFSTLTVSNMSPEDSSIYLCSATGVNTEAFFGQGTRLTVV.